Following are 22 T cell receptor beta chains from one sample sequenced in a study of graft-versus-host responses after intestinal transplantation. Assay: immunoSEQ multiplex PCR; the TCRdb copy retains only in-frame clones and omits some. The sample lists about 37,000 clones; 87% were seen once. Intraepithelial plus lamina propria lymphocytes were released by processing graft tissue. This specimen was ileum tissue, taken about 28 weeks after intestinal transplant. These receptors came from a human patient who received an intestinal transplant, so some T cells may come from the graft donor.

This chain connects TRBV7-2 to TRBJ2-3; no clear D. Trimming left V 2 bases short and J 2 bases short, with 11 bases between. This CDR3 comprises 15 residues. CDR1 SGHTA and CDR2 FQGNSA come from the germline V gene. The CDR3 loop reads CASSLPPVITDTQYF. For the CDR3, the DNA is TGTGCCAGCAGCTTACCCCCGGTTATCACAGATACGCAGTATTTT. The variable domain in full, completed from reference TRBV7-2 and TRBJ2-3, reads GAGVSQSPSNKVTEKGKDVELRCDPISGHTALYWYRQSLGQGLEFLIYFQGNSAPDKSGLPSDRFSAERTGGSVSTLTIQRTQQEDSAVYLCASSLPPVITDTQYFGPGTRLTVL.

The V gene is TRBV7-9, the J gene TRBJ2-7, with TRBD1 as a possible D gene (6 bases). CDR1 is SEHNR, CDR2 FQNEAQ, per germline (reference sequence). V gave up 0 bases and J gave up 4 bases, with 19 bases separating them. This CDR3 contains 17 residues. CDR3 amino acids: CASSLAPLGAIVYEQYF. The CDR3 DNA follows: TGTGCCAGCAGCTTAGCCCCCCTGGGGGCCATTGTGTACGAGCAGTACTTC.

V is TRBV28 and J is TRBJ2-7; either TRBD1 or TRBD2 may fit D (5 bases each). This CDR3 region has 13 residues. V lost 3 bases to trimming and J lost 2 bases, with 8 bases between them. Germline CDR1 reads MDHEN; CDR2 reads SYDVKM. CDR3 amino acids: CASSLGRTYEQYF. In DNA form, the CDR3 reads TGTGCCAGCAGTTTGGGACGGACCTACGAGCAGTACTTC.

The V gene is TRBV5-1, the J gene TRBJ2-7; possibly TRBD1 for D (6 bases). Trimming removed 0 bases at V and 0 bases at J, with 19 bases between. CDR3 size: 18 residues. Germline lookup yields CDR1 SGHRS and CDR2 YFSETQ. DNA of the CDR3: TGCGCCAGCAGCTTGGGGCCACCAGGACAGCTAAACTCCTACGAGCAGTACTTC. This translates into CASSLGPPGQLNSYEQYF.

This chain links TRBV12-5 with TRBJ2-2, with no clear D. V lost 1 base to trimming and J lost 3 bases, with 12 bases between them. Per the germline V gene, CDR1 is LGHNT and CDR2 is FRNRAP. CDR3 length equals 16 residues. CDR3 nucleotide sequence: TGTGCTAGTGGTTTGGAGCATGTAGGCGACACCGGGGAGCTGTTTTTT. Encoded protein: CASGLEHVGDTGELFF.

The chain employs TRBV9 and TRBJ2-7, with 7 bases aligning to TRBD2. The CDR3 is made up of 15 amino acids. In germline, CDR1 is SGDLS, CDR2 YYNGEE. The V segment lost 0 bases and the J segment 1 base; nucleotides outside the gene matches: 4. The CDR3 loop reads CASSVAGGGSYEQYF. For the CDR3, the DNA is TGTGCCAGCAGCGTAGCGGGGGGAGGGTCCTACGAGCAGTACTTC. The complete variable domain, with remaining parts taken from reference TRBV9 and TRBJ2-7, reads DSGVTQTPKHLITATGQRVTLRCSPRSGDLSVYWYQQSLDQGLQFLIQYYNGEERAKGNILERFSAQQFPDLHSELNLSSLELGDSALYFCASSVAGGGSYEQYFGPGTRLTVT.

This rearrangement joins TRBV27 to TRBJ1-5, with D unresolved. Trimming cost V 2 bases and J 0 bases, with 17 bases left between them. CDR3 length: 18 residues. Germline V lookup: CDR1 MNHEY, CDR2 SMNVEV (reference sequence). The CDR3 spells CASSLNPPGLVSNQPQHF. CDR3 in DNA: TGTGCCAGCAGTTTAAACCCTCCAGGACTGGTTAGCAATCAGCCCCAGCATTTT.

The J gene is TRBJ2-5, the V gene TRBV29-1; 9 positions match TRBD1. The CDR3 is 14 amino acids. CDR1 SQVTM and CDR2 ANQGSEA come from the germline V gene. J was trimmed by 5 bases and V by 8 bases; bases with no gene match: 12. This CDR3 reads CSPLEGQGGETQYF. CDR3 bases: TGCAGCCCCCTCGAGGGACAGGGCGGGGAGACCCAGTACTTC.

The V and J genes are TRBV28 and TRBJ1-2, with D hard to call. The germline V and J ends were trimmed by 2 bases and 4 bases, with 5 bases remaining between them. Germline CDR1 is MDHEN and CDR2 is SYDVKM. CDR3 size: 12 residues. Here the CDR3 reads CASSLGRYGYTF. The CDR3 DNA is TGTGCCAGCAGTTTAGGTCGCTATGGCTACACCTTC.

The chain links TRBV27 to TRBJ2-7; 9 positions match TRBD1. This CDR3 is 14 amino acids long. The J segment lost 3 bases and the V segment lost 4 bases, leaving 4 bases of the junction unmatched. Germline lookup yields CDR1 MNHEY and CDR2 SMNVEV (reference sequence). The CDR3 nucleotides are TGTGCCAGCAGTTCGGGGACAGGGTACTACGAGCAGTACTTC. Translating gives CASSSGTGYYEQYF.

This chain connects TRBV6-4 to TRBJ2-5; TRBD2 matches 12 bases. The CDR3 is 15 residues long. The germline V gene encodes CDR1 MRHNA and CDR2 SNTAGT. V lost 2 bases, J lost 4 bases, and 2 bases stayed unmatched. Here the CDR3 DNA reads TGTGCCAGCAGTGACCCGGGACTAGCGGGAGAGACCCAGTACTTC. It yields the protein CASSDPGLAGETQYF.

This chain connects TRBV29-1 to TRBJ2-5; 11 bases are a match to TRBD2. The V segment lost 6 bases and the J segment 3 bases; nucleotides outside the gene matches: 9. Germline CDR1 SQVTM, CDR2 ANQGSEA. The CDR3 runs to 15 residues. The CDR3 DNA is TGCAGCGTCTCATTTTCGGGACTAGCGGAAGAGACCCAGTACTTC. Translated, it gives CSVSFSGLAEETQYF. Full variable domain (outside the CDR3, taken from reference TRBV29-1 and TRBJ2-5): SAVISQKPSRDICQRGTSLTIQCQVDSQVTMMFWYRQQPGQSLTLIATANQGSEATYESGFVIDKFPISRPNLTFSTLTVSNMSPEDSSIYLCSVSFSGLAEETQYFGPGTRLLVL.

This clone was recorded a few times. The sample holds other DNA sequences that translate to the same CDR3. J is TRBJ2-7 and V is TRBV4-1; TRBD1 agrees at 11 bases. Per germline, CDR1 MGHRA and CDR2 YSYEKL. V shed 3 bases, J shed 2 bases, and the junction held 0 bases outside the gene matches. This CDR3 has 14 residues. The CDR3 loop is CASSQGQGAYEQYF. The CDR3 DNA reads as TGCGCCAGCAGCCAGGGACAGGGGGCCTACGAGCAGTACTTC.

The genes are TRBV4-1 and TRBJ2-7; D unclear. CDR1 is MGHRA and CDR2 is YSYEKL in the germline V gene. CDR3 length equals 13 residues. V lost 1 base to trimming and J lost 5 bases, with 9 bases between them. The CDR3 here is CASSQAVNDEQYF. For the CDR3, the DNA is TGCGCCAGCAGCCAAGCGGTTAATGACGAGCAGTACTTC.

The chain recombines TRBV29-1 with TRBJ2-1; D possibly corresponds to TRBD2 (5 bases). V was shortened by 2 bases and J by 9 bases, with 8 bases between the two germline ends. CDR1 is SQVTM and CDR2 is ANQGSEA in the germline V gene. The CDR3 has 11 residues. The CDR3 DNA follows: TGCAGCGTTGAACCGGGGAGTGAGCAGTTCTTC. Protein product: CSVEPGSEQFF.

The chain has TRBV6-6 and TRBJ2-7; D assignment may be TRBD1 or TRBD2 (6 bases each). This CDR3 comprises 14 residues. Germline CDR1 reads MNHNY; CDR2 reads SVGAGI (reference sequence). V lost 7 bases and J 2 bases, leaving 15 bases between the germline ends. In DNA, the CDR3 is TGTGCCAGCACTAACGGGGGCCAAACCTACGAGCAGTACTTC. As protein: CASTNGGQTYEQYF.

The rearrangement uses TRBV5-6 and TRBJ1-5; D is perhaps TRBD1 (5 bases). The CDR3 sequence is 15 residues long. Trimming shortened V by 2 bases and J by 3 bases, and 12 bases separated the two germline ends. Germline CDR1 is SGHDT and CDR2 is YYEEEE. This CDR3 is CASSFRGVHNQPQHF. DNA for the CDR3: TGTGCCAGCAGCTTCCGGGGGGTCCACAATCAGCCCCAGCATTTT.

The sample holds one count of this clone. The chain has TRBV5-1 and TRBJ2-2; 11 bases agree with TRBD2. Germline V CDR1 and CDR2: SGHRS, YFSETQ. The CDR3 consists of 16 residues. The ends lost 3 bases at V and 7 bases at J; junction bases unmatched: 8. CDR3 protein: CASSSPLAGVFGELFF. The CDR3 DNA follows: TGCGCCAGCAGCTCCCCACTAGCGGGAGTTTTCGGGGAGCTGTTTTTT.

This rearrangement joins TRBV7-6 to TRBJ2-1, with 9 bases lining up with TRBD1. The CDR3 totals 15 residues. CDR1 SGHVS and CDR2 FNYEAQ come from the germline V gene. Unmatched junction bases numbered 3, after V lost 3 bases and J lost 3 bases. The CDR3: CASSLGQGYYNEQFF. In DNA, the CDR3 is TGTGCCAGCAGCTTGGGACAGGGATACTACAATGAGCAGTTCTTC.

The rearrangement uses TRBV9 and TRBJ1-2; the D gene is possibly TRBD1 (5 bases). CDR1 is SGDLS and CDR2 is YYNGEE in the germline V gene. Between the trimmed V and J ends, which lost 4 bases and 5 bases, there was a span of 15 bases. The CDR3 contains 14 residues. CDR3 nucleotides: TGTGCCAGCAGCCCCCGCATGGGGGGGTATGGCTACACCTTC. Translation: CASSPRMGGYGYTF.

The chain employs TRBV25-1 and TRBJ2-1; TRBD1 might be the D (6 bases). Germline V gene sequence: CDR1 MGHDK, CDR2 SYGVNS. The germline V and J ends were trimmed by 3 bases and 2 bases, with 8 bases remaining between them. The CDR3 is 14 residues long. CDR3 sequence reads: CASSEAGAYNEQFF. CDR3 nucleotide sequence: TGTGCCAGCAGTGAGGCAGGGGCCTACAATGAGCAGTTCTTC.

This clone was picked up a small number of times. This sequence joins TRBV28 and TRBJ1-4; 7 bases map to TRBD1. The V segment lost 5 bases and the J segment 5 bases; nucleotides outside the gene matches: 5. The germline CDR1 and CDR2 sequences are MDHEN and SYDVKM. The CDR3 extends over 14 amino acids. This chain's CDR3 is CASSQTGMNEKLFF. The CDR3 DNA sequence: TGTGCCAGCAGTCAGACAGGGATGAATGAAAAACTGTTTTTT.